Listed here are 5 T cell receptor beta chains from one sample, sequenced in a study of neoadjuvant anti-PD-1 for oral cavity cancer. The time point here: after neoadjuvant nivolumab, at surgical resection. Produced via immunoSEQ multiplex PCR; TCRdb's table is partial and in-frame only. Of 11,000 to 15,000 clones in the sample, roughly 69% were seen once. The sample was PBMCs, taken after nivolumab (anti-PD-1) treatment. These receptors all stem from a person aged 35 to 85 with oral cavity squamous cell carcinoma.

J is TRBJ2-1 and V is TRBV28; D may be TRBD1 (5 bases). V lost 2 bases and J lost 6, with 11 bases in between. This CDR3 contains 14 residues. Per the germline V gene, CDR1 is MDHEN and CDR2 is SYDVKM. CDR3 residues: CASSLVRGGNEQFF. The DNA of the CDR3 is TGTGCCAGCAGTTTAGTTAGGGGCGGCAATGAGCAGTTCTTC.

J is TRBJ1-6 and V is TRBV10-1, with D unclear. V was shortened by 4 bases and J by 9 bases, with 7 bases between the two germline ends. This CDR3 region has 12 residues. Germline V CDR1 and CDR2: WNHNN, SYGVQD (reference sequence). The CDR3 loop is CASSVRRSPLHF. DNA for the CDR3: TGCGCCAGCAGTGTAAGGCGTTCACCCCTCCACTTT.

This sequence joins TRBV7-9 and TRBJ1-1; D not resolved. CDR3 length: 16 residues. Trimming removed 1 base from V and 1 base from J, with 13 bases in between. CDR1 is SEHNR, CDR2 FQNEAQ, per germline (reference sequence). Written as DNA, the CDR3 is TGTGCCAGCAGCTTAGTAATTCGTCGGGGGAACACTGAAGCTTTCTTT. Encoded protein: CASSLVIRRGNTEAFF. The whole variable domain, remainder taken from reference TRBV7-9 and TRBJ1-1, is DTGVSQNPRHKITKRGQNVTFRCDPISEHNRLYWYRQTLGQGPEFLTYFQNEAQLEKSRLLSDRFSAERPKGSFSTLEIQRTEQGDSAMYLCASSLVIRRGNTEAFFGQGTRLTVV.

The chain has TRBV13 and TRBJ2-7; tentatively, D is TRBD1 or TRBD2 (7 bases each). The length of the CDR3 is 13 residues. CDR1 PRHDT and CDR2 FYEKMQ come from the germline V gene (reference sequence). The germline V and J ends were trimmed by 5 bases and 7 bases, with 15 bases remaining between them. The CDR3 protein is CASSPGGGGEQYF. As DNA, the CDR3 is TGTGCCAGCAGCCCAGGGGGAGGGGGAGAGCAGTACTTC.

The CDR3 DNA reads TGTGCCAGCAGCTCGGGGACGGCCCTATCCACCCATGAGCAGTTCTTC. Its protein product is CASSSGTALSTHEQFF. V usage is TRBV5-6 and J usage is TRBJ2-1, with D possibly called TRBD1 or TRBD2 (5 bases each). There are 16 residues in the CDR3. The ends were cut back, 3 bases at V and 8 bases at J, with 21 bases in the middle. The V gene's germline CDR1 is SGHDT and CDR2 YYEEEE.